A selection of T cell receptor beta chains follows, all from one sample in a study of post-analysis software for immune sequencing data. TCRdb reanalysed the PCR reads using MiXCR and keeps one entry per CDR3 protein. The profile shows some 690,000 distinct CDR3 sequences, approximately 59% of them singletons. Material for sequencing was blood. The receptors were gathered from a girl aged 2 to 9 with multiple sclerosis. Both conserved end residues are part of each CDR3. D genes are given only for firm matches. Clone size appears in some rows only: once, few, many, or a class for an expanded clone.

TRBJ2-5,few,TRBV18,TRBD2,CASSPKRGTIQETQYF,TGTGCCAGCTCACCGAAACGCGGGACTATCCAAGAGACCCAGTACTTC
TRBJ2-3,few,TRBV7-9,-,CASSFESGTQYF,TGTGCCAGCAGCTTTGAATCCGGTACGCAGTATTTT
TRBJ2-1,-,TRBV18,-,CASSPWEVNEQFF,TGTGCCAGCTCACCTTGGGAAGTCAATGAGCAGTTCTTC
TRBJ1-4,-,TRBV6-6,TRBD1,CATHDRVEDEKLFF,TGTGCCACCCACGACAGGGTAGAGGATGAAAAACTGTTTTTT
TRBJ2-5,-,TRBV12-3/TRBV12-4,TRBD2,CASSLRLAKKETQYF,TGTGCCAGCAGTTTGAGACTAGCGAAAAAAGAGACCCAGTACTTC
TRBJ2-7,-,TRBV6-1,-,CASNRTASSYLYEQYF,TGTGCCAGCAATCGGACAGCTTCATCCTACCTCTACGAGCAGTACTTC
TRBJ2-7,-,TRBV25-1,-,CASSEGRTSLSYEQYF,TGTGCCAGCAGTGAAGGACGGACGTCGCTCTCCTACGAGCAGTACTTC
TRBJ1-2,-,TRBV7-9,-,CASSLSPDSLYGYTF,TGTGCCAGCAGCTTATCCCCCGACAGCCTCTATGGCTACACCTTC
TRBJ1-2,-,TRBV9,-,CASSADPDGYGYTF,TGTGCCAGCAGCGCGGACCCTGACGGGTATGGCTACACCTTC
TRBJ2-1,few,TRBV7-2,-,CASSLGDEYNEQFF,TGTGCCAGCAGCTTAGGGGACGAGTACAATGAGCAGTTCTTC
TRBJ2-5,-,TRBV10-3,-,CAISEAGQETQYF,TGTGCCATCAGTGAGGCAGGACAAGAGACCCAGTACTTC
TRBJ2-5,-,TRBV5-1,TRBD1,CASSFLGTDQETQYF,TGCGCCAGCAGCTTCCTCGGGACAGACCAAGAGACCCAGTACTTC
TRBJ1-2,-,TRBV12-3/TRBV12-4,TRBD1,CASRTTGEDGYTF,TGTGCCAGCAGGACGACAGGGGAGGATGGCTACACCTTC
TRBJ2-1,-,TRBV20-1,TRBD1,CSATHGTGSDNEQFF,TGCAGTGCTACACACGGGACAGGCTCAGACAATGAGCAGTTCTTC
TRBJ1-1,few,TRBV2,-,CASSGGTNTEAFF,TGTGCCAGCAGTGGTGGGACGAACACTGAAGCTTTCTTT
TRBJ1-2,-,TRBV7-2,-,CASSSEQGFYYGYTF,TGTGCCAGCAGCTCGGAACAGGGTTTCTACTATGGCTACACCTTC
TRBJ1-1,few,TRBV5-1,TRBD1,CASSFYRGNTEAFF,TGCGCCAGCAGCTTCTACAGGGGGAACACTGAAGCTTTCTTT
TRBJ2-1,-,TRBV11-2,-,CASRQEGLAPYNEQFF,TGTGCCAGCAGGCAAGAGGGGCTAGCGCCCTACAATGAGCAGTTCTTC
TRBJ2-7,-,TRBV9,-,CASSEGSRTYEQYF,TGTGCCAGCAGCGAAGGGAGTAGAACCTACGAGCAGTACTTC
TRBJ2-7,-,TRBV6-1,TRBD1,CASLNQLRGPNLYEQYF,TGTGCCAGTCTCAACCAGCTCAGGGGGCCCAACCTCTACGAGCAGTACTTC
TRBJ2-4,few,TRBV5-1,TRBD2,CASSPPGLGTLGIQYF,TGCGCCAGCAGCCCACCGGGACTAGGTACCCTTGGCATTCAGTACTTC
TRBJ2-1,once,TRBV4-2,-,CASSYTGKEQFF,TGTGCCAGCAGCTATACAGGGAAAGAGCAGTTCTTC
TRBJ1-2,-,TRBV12-3/TRBV12-4,-,CASSLQFEGYGYTF,TGTGCCAGCAGTTTGCAGTTTGAGGGCTATGGCTACACCTTC
TRBJ2-5,-,TRBV20-1,-,CSAREAGRTGQETQYF,TGCAGTGCTAGAGAGGCGGGCAGAACGGGGCAAGAGACCCAGTACTTC
TRBJ2-3,once,TRBV6-2/TRBV6-3,TRBD1,CASSRTGQGYTDTQYF,TGTGCCAGCAGCCGAACTGGACAGGGGTACACAGATACGCAGTATTTT
TRBJ2-7,-,TRBV9,-,CASSPNLYEQYF,TGTGCCAGCAGCCCAAACCTCTACGAGCAGTACTTC
TRBJ1-5,few,TRBV7-2,-,CASSLDPGARQPQHF,TGTGCCAGCAGCTTAGATCCGGGGGCCAGGCAGCCCCAGCATTTT